A single sample is the source of the 21 T cell receptor beta chains below, sequenced in a study of blood T cell repertoires in COVID-19. Sequenced by immunoSEQ multiplex PCR; TCRdb stores in-frame clones only, minus some. The sample shows under 300,000 clones, approximately 91% of them seen only once. Sequencing used peripheral blood. These receptors originate from a middle-aged woman who had recovered from COVID-19.

This clone has a handful of counts. Sequence at one end of the junction differs from germline and may be a read error. The chain recombines TRBV7-7 with TRBJ2-7, with TRBD1 matching over 9 bases. CDR3 length equals 20 residues. From germline, CDR1 is SSHAT and CDR2 FNYEAQ (reference sequence). The DNA for the CDR3 is TGTGCTAGCAGCTTAGTCAGGAGTCGAGGACAGGGGATACAATTTGACGAGCAGTACTTC. Its translation: CASSLVRSRGQGIQFDEQYF.

This chain links TRBV6-5 with TRBJ2-1; 10 bases agree with TRBD2. Losses at the gene ends were 11 bases for V and 3 bases for J; bases not matched to a gene: 13. Per the germline V gene, CDR1 is MNHEY and CDR2 is SVGAGI. The CDR3 is 16 residues long. The CDR3: CAGSFASGSIYNEQFF. The CDR3 DNA follows: TGTGCCGGAAGTTTCGCTAGCGGGAGTATCTACAATGAGCAGTTCTTC.

This clone appeared a single time. J is TRBJ1-1 and V is TRBV27, with 7 bases aligning to TRBD1. The CDR3 is made up of 16 amino acids. Germline trimming cut 6 bases from V and 4 bases from J; bases unmatched to any gene: 14. The germline V gene has CDR1 MNHEY and CDR2 SMNVEV (reference sequence). The CDR3 nucleotides read TGTGCCAGCAGGATCTATTCGGGACAGACGGGCACTGAAGCTTTCTTT. It yields the protein CASRIYSGQTGTEAFF.

The chain employs TRBV27 and TRBJ2-2, with TRBD1 as a possible D gene (6 bases). The CDR3 is made up of 14 amino acids. Per the germline V gene, CDR1 is MNHEY and CDR2 is SMNVEV (reference sequence). V gave up 4 bases and J gave up 1 base, with 7 bases separating them. CDR3 sequence reads: CASSWGQNTGELFF. DNA of the CDR3: TGTGCCAGCAGTTGGGGACAGAACACCGGGGAGCTGTTTTTT.

This chain connects TRBV27 to TRBJ2-3; TRBD1 matches 8 bases. Germline V gives CDR1 MNHEY, CDR2 SMNVEV (reference sequence). V was pared by 5 bases and J by 5 bases, with 6 bases of the junction left unmatched. CDR3 size: 14 residues. This CDR3 reads CASSRQGSRDTQYF. The CDR3, as DNA: TGTGCCAGCAGTCGACAGGGGTCGAGAGATACGCAGTATTTT.

The chain has TRBV11-2 and TRBJ1-2; 8 bases match TRBD1. From germline, CDR1 is SGHAT and CDR2 FQNNGV. Trimming cost V 4 bases and J 14 bases; bases outside gene matches: 12. CDR3 length equals 13 residues. The CDR3 region has the DNA TGTGCCAGCAGCTCGACAGGGGAGCCGAAATGGACCTTC. It translates to CASSSTGEPKWTF.

The V gene is TRBV19, the J gene TRBJ2-5; a weak D match, TRBD1 (5 bases). Between the trimmed V and J ends, which lost 5 bases and 5 bases, there was a span of 15 bases. The CDR3 runs to 14 residues. Germline V CDR1 and CDR2: LNHDA, SQIVND (reference sequence). The CDR3 protein is CASSFEGQRETQYF. The CDR3 DNA reads TGTGCCAGTAGTTTCGAAGGACAAAGGGAGACCCAGTACTTC. Full variable domain (rest looked up from reference TRBV19 and TRBJ2-5): DGGITQSPKYLFRKEGQNVTLSCEQNLNHDAMYWYRQDPGQGLRLIYYSQIVNDFQKGDIAEGYSVSREKKESFPLTVTSAQKNPTAFYLCASSFEGQRETQYFGPGTRLLVL.

This chain links TRBV29-1 with TRBJ2-5; the match to TRBD1 covers 9 bases. Germline V gene lookup returns CDR1 SQVTM and CDR2 ANQGSEA. V lost 4 bases to trimming and J lost 6 bases; unmatched junction nucleotides: 9. The CDR3 consists of 14 residues. The CDR3 is CSVGTGGAGKTQYF. The DNA of the CDR3 is TGCAGCGTTGGAACAGGGGGCGCAGGGAAGACCCAGTACTTC.

In this sample, this clone turned up once. The chain employs TRBV19 and TRBJ2-3, with a tentative D call TRBD2 (5 bases). The CDR3 is made up of 13 amino acids. V was trimmed by 6 bases and J by 2 bases, leaving 9 bases between them. The germline CDR1 and CDR2 sequences are LNHDA and SQIVND (reference sequence). This CDR3 is CASRALATDTQYF. As DNA, the CDR3 is TGTGCCAGTAGGGCGCTAGCCACAGATACGCAGTATTTT. The full variable domain, rest sourced from reference TRBV19 and TRBJ2-3, is DGGITQSPKYLFRKEGQNVTLSCEQNLNHDAMYWYRQDPGQGLRLIYYSQIVNDFQKGDIAEGYSVSREKKESFPLTVTSAQKNPTAFYLCASRALATDTQYFGPGTRLTVL.

The chain couples TRBV7-2 to TRBJ1-4, with 7 bases matching TRBD1. With V trimmed by 4 bases and J by 4 bases, 6 bases remained unmatched. CDR1 is SGHTA, CDR2 FQGNSA, per germline. This CDR3 region has 15 residues. CDR3: CASSSQTGSNEKLFF. CDR3 DNA: TGTGCCAGCAGCTCACAGACAGGGAGTAATGAAAAACTGTTTTTT. Full variable domain (outside the CDR3, taken from reference TRBV7-2 and TRBJ1-4): GAGVSQSPSNKVTEKGKDVELRCDPISGHTALYWYRQSLGQGLEFLIYFQGNSAPDKSGLPSDRFSAERTGGSVSTLTIQRTQQEDSAVYLCASSSQTGSNEKLFFGSGTQLSVL.

This chain connects TRBV11-1 to TRBJ1-1, with 9 bases aligning to TRBD1. The germline gives CDR1 SGHAT, CDR2 FQDESV (reference sequence). CDR3 length: 14 residues. The junction had 2 bases not matched to a gene; V was cut back by 5 bases and J by 1 base. The CDR3 here is CASSRDRANTEAFF. CDR3 DNA: TGTGCCAGCAGCCGGGACAGGGCGAACACTGAAGCTTTCTTT.

The chain joins TRBV4-1 to TRBJ1-4; possibly TRBD1 for D (5 bases). This CDR3 spans 18 amino acids. The germline CDR1 and CDR2 sequences are MGHRA and YSYEKL. Trimming removed 4 bases from V and 3 bases from J, with 21 bases in between. This CDR3 is CASSPGGHAGGANEKLFF. CDR3 coding DNA: TGCGCCAGCAGCCCGGGAGGCCATGCGGGGGGTGCTAATGAAAAACTGTTTTTT.

The chain carries TRBV4-2 and TRBJ2-7; a possible D gene is TRBD2 (5 bases). CDR1 LGHNA and CDR2 YNFKEQ come from the germline V gene. This CDR3 is 12 amino acids long. V was cut by 4 bases and J by 3 bases, with 7 bases left in between. The CDR3 DNA reads as TGTGCCAGCAGCCCCGGGGACTACGAGCAGTACTTC. This gives the protein CASSPGDYEQYF.

The rearrangement joins TRBV19 to TRBJ1-5; TRBD1 matches 7 bases. V shed 10 bases, J shed 3 bases, and the junction held 15 bases outside the gene matches. The CDR3 runs to 16 residues. Looked up from germline, CDR1 is LNHDA and CDR2 is SQIVND (reference sequence). CDR3 coding DNA: TGTGCCACCGTTCGGGAACACAGGGGATTCAATCAGCCCCAGCATTTT. This encodes CATVREHRGFNQPQHF.

The chain recombines TRBV13 with TRBJ2-7; 7 bases align to TRBD1. The junction had 4 bases not matched to a gene; V was cut back by 5 bases and J by 0 bases. Germline values: CDR1 PRHDT, CDR2 FYEKMQ (reference sequence). The CDR3 has 14 residues. Written as DNA, the CDR3 is TGTGCCAGCAGCCTAACAGGGGTCTCCTACGAGCAGTACTTC. It codes for CASSLTGVSYEQYF.

CDR3 in DNA: TGTGCCAGTAGTATAGATATGGCAGCGGACGCCCAGTACTTC. This encodes CASSIDMAADAQYF. The chain uses TRBV19 and TRBJ2-5, with D possibly TRBD2 on 5 matching bases. V shed 0 bases and J shed 9 bases, with 14 bases lying between them. The V gene's germline CDR1 is LNHDA and CDR2 SQIVND (reference sequence). The CDR3 length is 14 residues.

The chain employs TRBV11-3 and TRBJ2-7; maybe TRBD1 (6 bases). This CDR3 is 14 amino acids long. Deletions cut 5 bases from V and 6 bases from J, with 17 bases between. Per germline, CDR1 SGHNT and CDR2 YENEEA. The CDR3 is CASSDGGFTTEQYF. The DNA of the CDR3 is TGTGCCAGCAGCGATGGGGGCTTTACTACCGAGCAGTACTTC.

This chain links TRBV6-4 with TRBJ1-1; no reliable D call. Per germline, CDR1 MRHNA and CDR2 SNTAGT. The V end lost 6 bases, the J end lost 5 bases, and 16 bases lay between the germline ends. CDR3 size: 14 residues. The CDR3 nucleotides read TGTGCCAGCAGGCCGGATGAGGAGAGGACTGAAGCTTTCTTT. It yields the protein CASRPDEERTEAFF.

The V call is TRBV5-6, the J call TRBJ1-2; 9 nucleotides align to TRBD1. Germline V gene lookup returns CDR1 SGHDT and CDR2 YYEEEE. This CDR3 region has 15 residues. J was trimmed by 7 bases and V by 1 base; bases with no gene match: 8. The CDR3 protein is CASSLRDRAPFGYTF. The CDR3 coding sequence is TGTGCCAGCAGCTTGAGGGACAGGGCGCCTTTTGGCTACACCTTC.

The CDR3 here is CASSAPRGQKTQYF. DNA for the CDR3: TGTGCCAGCAGCGCCCCCAGGGGGCAGAAGACCCAGTACTTC. The chain combines TRBV9 with TRBJ2-5; 8 bases map to TRBD1. Trimming took 3 bases from V and 6 from J; bases not matched to a gene: 7. This CDR3 is 14 amino acids long. Germline values: CDR1 SGDLS, CDR2 YYNGEE.

J is TRBJ1-1 and V is TRBV30; 8 bases match TRBD1. This CDR3 contains 13 residues. In germline, CDR1 is GTSNPN, CDR2 SVGIG (reference sequence). V trimming: 5 bases; J trimming: 7 bases; junction bases outside the gene matches: 9. The DNA for the CDR3 is TGTGCCTGGGAACGGACAGGGAGAGGTGAAGCTTTCTTT. This codes for CAWERTGRGEAFF.